The source of this TCR beta chain is a study of blood T cell repertoires in COVID-19. Looking at the study overall: PBMCs, B-cell-depleted T cells, or T cells were the source of the cDNA or gDNA that made up the material.

This CDR3 is 15 amino acids long. The V gene lost 4 bases and the J gene lost 5 bases, with 14 bases spanning the gap. The germline CDR1 and CDR2 sequences are MNHEY and SMNVEV (reference sequence). Recruitment covered fewer than 25 US areas and drew participants whose ages spanned roughly 18 to 95 years. Before being deemed recovered, Cohort 3 donors had two negative PCRs, clearance, or symptom resolution. Repertoires were generated with immunoSEQ multiplex PCR, while TCRdb's copy carries only in-frame clones and drops some. The sample includes 430,000 or so clones, roughly 90% of them seen just once.

The receptor was derived from a woman between 35 and 50 years old who had recovered from COVID-19. This rearrangement joins TRBV27 to TRBJ2-2, with TRBD2 as a possible D gene (5 bases). The sequenced sample was PBMCs or T cells enriched from blood (not recorded which). The CDR3 nucleotides are TGTGCCAGCAGTTATCCCGCACGAGGGACCGGGGAGCTGTTTTTT. Its translation: CASSYPARGTGELFF.